This T cell receptor (beta chain) is drawn from a study of control samples from healthy donors and cancer patients. TCRdb's copy holds only in-frame clones and misses some; the assay was immunoSEQ multiplex PCR. The repertoire holds about 89,000 clones, with around 86% as singletons. The sequenced material came from blood. This TCR came from a man aged 30 to 45 in good health.

CDR3 residues: CASSLSSGGNQETQYF. The CDR3 DNA reads TGTGCCAGCAGCTTATCGTCGGGGGGGAACCAAGAGACCCAGTACTTC. The chain is built from TRBV7-9 and TRBJ2-5; TRBD2 matches at 8 bases. Germline lookup yields CDR1 SEHNR and CDR2 FQNEAQ (reference sequence). This CDR3 has 16 amino acids. V lost 2 bases and J lost 0; bases outside the gene matches: 5.